Sequencing of this TCR beta chain was carried out in a study of Ad26.COV2.S vaccination and SARS-CoV-2 variants (dated by TCRdb to the early 2020s). Regarding the study in general: Donors in the vaccine arm were drawn from COV1001, a multicentre, randomized, double-blind, placebo-controlled phase I-IIa trial testing Ad26.COV2.S in healthy adults. The TCR-sequenced set comprised approximately 32 samples: some 20 Ad26.COV2.S vaccine recipients, 5 placebo recipients and 8 SARS-CoV-2 convalescent individuals. TCRbeta repertoire sequencing was used to assess the specificity and breadth of SARS-CoV-2-reactive T cell receptors after Ad26.COV2.S vaccination. Throughout the experiments and outcome assessment, investigators stayed blinded to trial group allocation. Trial participants were randomized into five groups of five: low-dose or high-dose Ad26.COV2.S given once or twice, or placebo on both occasions. Ad26.COV2.S was administered intramuscularly at 5 x 10^10 or 1 x 10^11 viral particles, either as a single shot or as two shots given 56 days apart.

The meaning of the sample's treatment or condition label: roughly 19 received Ad26.COV2.S at low or high dose, single or two shots; roughly five received placebo; per-sample allocation not given. For vaccine and placebo recipients, the sequenced repertoires came from samples collected on day 63 after the first injection. Between 29 July and 7 August 2020, Cohort 1b enrolled 25 adults aged 18-55 years at one site in Boston, USA. Ad26.COV2.S was a replication-incompetent adenovirus type 26 vector that expressed a prefusion-stabilized SARS-CoV-2 spike protein derived from the original Wuhan strain. The paper as a whole reports these results and caveats: Ad26.COV2.S recipients had higher spike-specific TCR breadth than placebo recipients (P = 0.0014). The study lacked the statistical power to compare responses across vaccine doses or regimens. Vaccine and placebo recipients had comparable non-spike TCR breadth, which fits with the vaccine containing only spike. After vaccination, substantial breadth of spike-specific CD8+ and CD4+ T cell responses was reported. It was noted by the authors that total T cell responses may have been underestimated by the TCR breadth and depth analyses.

This clone was detected only once. This receptor's antigen is unknown. Base qualities are not at hand, and no much larger clone is one base apart. In the same sample, other DNA sequences code for this CDR3. The immunoSEQ Assay was the method used to sequence TCRbeta CDR3 regions. After extraction, genomic DNA underwent amplification by bias-controlled multiplex PCR, followed by high-throughput sequencing. The authors' pipeline ran thus. Collapsing and filtering of sequences were performed to quantify the absolute abundance of each unique TCRbeta CDR3 region. T cell fraction was estimated by normalizing TCRbeta template counts to usable DNA, with usable DNA measured through amplification of reference genes found in all nucleated cells. Repertoire TCRs were annotated as SARS-CoV-2-specific when V gene, CDR3 amino acid sequence and J gene were exactly matched to a known reactive TCR set. MIRA supplied the reference SARS-CoV-2 TCR set, which was filtered for enrichment in COVID-19-positive ImmuneCODE repertoires so that public or cross-reactive TCRs were removed. Using the MIRA antigens, annotated TCRs were further analysed by specific ORF or by position within an ORF. Depth was the summed frequency of annotated unique rearrangements, while breadth was defined as annotated unique rearrangements over total unique productive rearrangements. Group comparisons of TCR breadth used two-sided Wilcoxon rank-sum tests. What TCRdb holds here is the immuneACCESS table cut down to in-frame rearrangements. Part of the clones is not present; checked against another copy, under half of the missing clones reflect an unresolved V gene, and the others are unexplained. The DNA was the basis for D and trimming; V, J and clone size are from that table. The sample records around 450,000 clones, around 90% of which are singletons. Together, the top ten hold about 4.4% of the sample.

The CDR3 numbers 12 residues from cysteine through phenylalanine. The CDR3 DNA has 36 bases and is translated from base 1. The trim is 3 bases for V and 5 bases for J, with a gap of 5 bases between the germline ends. The germline V gene (reference sequence) provides CDR1 SEHNR and CDR2 FQNEAQ. This clonotype originated in a person between 18 and 65 years old who received the Ad26.COV2.S COVID-19 vaccine or a placebo. The chain is encoded by TRBV7-9 joined to TRBJ2-1, with TRBD2 as a weak D call on 5 bases. The sequences come from peripheral blood, collected in a trial of Ad26.COV2.S vaccine versus placebo. In nucleotide form, the sequence is TGTGCCAGCAGCTTGCGGGACAATGAGCAGTTCTTC. Its protein product is CASSLRDNEQFF. Where the CDR3 stops, the reference TRBV7-9 and TRBJ2-1 genes take over; the full variable domain is DTGVSQNPRHKITKRGQNVTFRCDPISEHNRLYWYRQTLGQGPEFLTYFQNEAQLEKSRLLSDRFSAERPKGSFSTLEIQRTEQGDSAMYLCASSLRDNEQFFGPGTRLTVL.